Each of the 26 T cell receptor beta chains below was sequenced from the same sample in a study of blood T cell repertoires in COVID-19. Using immunoSEQ multiplex PCR, the repertoire was profiled, and TCRdb retains in-frame clones only, with some absent. This table holds about 160,000 clones, 85% to 95% found once. The source material was peripheral blood. Receptor source: a woman aged 45-65 years with acute or convalescent COVID-19.

In DNA form, the CDR3 reads TGTGCCAGCAGCTTAACGGACGGGGCCTACGAGCAGTACTTC. It encodes CASSLTDGAYEQYF. The chain joins TRBV11-1 to TRBJ2-7; maybe TRBD2 (5 bases). Trimming took off 2 bases at V and 2 bases at J, with 10 bases between the two ends. This CDR3 region has 14 residues. CDR1 is SGHAT and CDR2 is FQDESV in the germline V gene (reference sequence).

The chain employs TRBV9 and TRBJ2-3; TRBD2 aligns across 11 bases. The junction had 4 bases not matched to a gene; V was cut back by 4 bases and J by 3 bases. Looked up from germline, CDR1 is SGDLS and CDR2 is YYNGEE. There are 15 residues in the CDR3. CDR3 DNA sequence: TGTGCCAGCAGCTTATTAGCGGGGGGGACAGATACGCAGTATTTT. The encoded protein is CASSLLAGGTDTQYF.

V is TRBV4-3 and J is TRBJ2-7; D gene unclear. The V gene's germline CDR1 is LGHNA and CDR2 YSLEER. Between the trimmed V and J ends, which lost 3 bases and 5 bases, there was a span of 11 bases. The CDR3 is 13 amino acids. CDR3 DNA: TGCGCCAGCAGCCATACAGACCGAGACGAGCAGTACTTC. This encodes CASSHTDRDEQYF.

This sequence joins TRBV5-4 and TRBJ1-6; 10 nucleotides agree with TRBD1. CDR3 length: 13 amino acids. V dropped 4 bases and J dropped 17; count of bases not matched to a gene: 9. CDR1 SGHNT and CDR2 YYREEE come from the germline V gene (reference sequence). CDR3 coding DNA: TGTGCCAGCAGCCCGGGACAGGGGAGCGCAATCCACTTT. It codes for CASSPGQGSAIHF.

V usage is TRBV6-6 and J usage is TRBJ2-7, with D possibly TRBD1 on 6 matching bases. CDR1 and CDR2 from the germline V gene are MNHNY and SVGAGI (reference sequence). This CDR3 comprises 12 residues. Trimming took 7 bases from V and 2 from J, leaving 9 bases between them. CDR3: CASKGTTYEQYF. CDR3 in DNA: TGTGCCAGCAAAGGGACAACCTACGAGCAGTACTTC.

The CDR3 loop is CASSESLGLAGTGELFF. The CDR3, as DNA: TGTGCCAGCAGTGAATCTTTGGGACTCGCGGGCACCGGGGAGCTGTTTTTT. The chain is built from TRBV25-1 and TRBJ2-2, with D possibly matching TRBD2 (6 bases). This CDR3 region has 17 residues. The V end lost 1 base, the J end lost 4 bases, and 16 bases lay between the germline ends. The germline gives CDR1 MGHDK, CDR2 SYGVNS.

V and J are TRBV5-1 and TRBJ2-3, with 7 positions matching TRBD1. Germline CDR1 is SGHRS and CDR2 is YFSETQ. This CDR3 spans 15 amino acids. V shed 3 bases and J 6 bases; nucleotides not matched to a gene: 10. The CDR3 region has the DNA TGCGCCAGCAGCTCACAGGGGAGTGGGTATGATACGCAGTATTTT. It specifies CASSSQGSGYDTQYF. Combining the CDR3 with reference TRBV5-1 and TRBJ2-3 gives the whole variable domain KAGVTQTPRYLIKTRGQQVTLSCSPISGHRSVSWYQQTPGQGLQFLFEYFSETQRNKGNFPGRFSGRQFSNSRSEMNVSTLELGDSALYLCASSSQGSGYDTQYFGPGTRLTVL.

J is TRBJ2-1 and V is TRBV6-5, with 7 bases lining up with TRBD1. After removal of 1 base from V and 2 bases from J, the junction contained 5 bases not matched to a gene. This CDR3 region has 16 residues. Germline V gives CDR1 MNHEY, CDR2 SVGAGI. The CDR3 here is CASSYWAGGTYNEQFF. CDR3 nucleotides: TGTGCCAGCAGTTACTGGGCAGGGGGAACCTACAATGAGCAGTTCTTC.

V gene TRBV10-3 combines with J gene TRBJ2-7; no definite D call. CDR3 length: 15 residues. Germline CDR1 ENHRY, CDR2 SYGVKD. Trimming removed 2 bases from V and 1 base from J, with 12 bases in between. The chain's CDR3 is CAISETPILSYEQYF. The CDR3 DNA is TGTGCCATCAGTGAGACCCCTATTTTATCCTACGAGCAGTACTTC.

The V call is TRBV9, the J call TRBJ2-1, with 10 bases identical to TRBD2. This CDR3 is 15 amino acids long. Germline V gene data show CDR1 as SGDLS and CDR2 as YYNGEE. The V gene end was trimmed by 3 bases and the J gene end by 5 bases; junction bases not matched to a gene: 5. The CDR3, as DNA: TGTGCCAGCAGCGCTAGCGGGAGCTTTAACAATGAGCAGTTCTTC. It is translated as CASSASGSFNNEQFF.

This chain links TRBV5-8 with TRBJ1-2, with a weak D call TRBD1 (6 bases). CDR1 and CDR2 from the germline V gene are SGHTS and YDEGEE. The CDR3 covers 12 residues. Trimming removed 3 bases at V and 5 bases at J, with 8 bases between. CDR3 region: CASSSQGYGYTF. The DNA for the CDR3 is TGTGCCAGCAGCTCACAGGGATATGGCTACACCTTC.

This chain connects TRBV18 to TRBJ1-5; TRBD1 is a possible D gene (5 bases). The germline CDR1 and CDR2 sequences are KGHSH and LQKENI. The CDR3 is 15 amino acids. Trimming cost V 2 bases and J 1 base, with 9 bases left between them. In DNA, the CDR3 is TGTGCCAGCTCACCAAGGGGTGGGAGCAATCAGCCCCAGCATTTT. Translation gives CASSPRGGSNQPQHF. Full variable domain (outside the CDR3, taken from reference TRBV18 and TRBJ1-5): NAGVMQNPRHLVRRRGQEARLRCSPMKGHSHVYWYRQLPEEGLKFMVYLQKENIIDESGMPKERFSAEFPKEGPSILRIQQVVRGDSAAYFCASSPRGGSNQPQHFGDGTRLSIL.

The chain employs TRBV7-8 and TRBJ1-2; perhaps TRBD1 as D (6 bases). The V end lost 4 bases, the J end lost 0 bases, and 18 bases lay between the germline ends. Germline CDR1 and CDR2: SGHVS and FQNEAQ. The CDR3 runs 17 residues. The CDR3 region has the DNA TGTGCCAGCAGCTCGCGGACTCGGGACATCTCTAACTATGGCTACACCTTC. It specifies CASSSRTRDISNYGYTF.

This clone was observed a few times. This chain joins TRBV9 and TRBJ2-1; tentatively, D is TRBD2 (6 bases). Trimming removed 0 bases at V and 3 bases at J, with 7 bases between. The germline V gene has CDR1 SGDLS and CDR2 YYNGEE. This CDR3 is 14 amino acids long. The CDR3 DNA is TGTGCCAGCAGCGTAGGGGGGGACTACAATGAGCAGTTCTTC. Amino acids: CASSVGGDYNEQFF.

J is TRBJ1-1 and V is TRBV12-3 or TRBV12-4; possible D gene TRBD1, 6 bases. This CDR3 has 13 residues. Trimming removed 6 bases at V and 1 base at J, with 9 bases between. The CDR3 is CASRETGNTEAFF. The CDR3 DNA reads TGTGCCAGCAGGGAGACAGGGAACACTGAAGCTTTCTTT.

V is TRBV30 and J is TRBJ2-1, with 7 bases aligning to TRBD2. Germline V gene lookup returns CDR1 GTSNPN and CDR2 SVGIG (reference sequence). V was pared by 3 bases and J by 6 bases, with 5 bases of the junction left unmatched. The CDR3 has 13 amino acids. Here the CDR3 reads CAWRRGGGNEQFF. CDR3 sequence (DNA): TGTGCCTGGAGGCGTGGCGGGGGCAATGAGCAGTTCTTC.

The rearrangement joins TRBV14 to TRBJ1-6; TRBD1 matches at 11 bases. The CDR3 has 14 residues. Trimming removed 5 bases from V and 8 bases from J; junction bases left unmatched: 2. The germline CDR1 and CDR2 sequences are SGHDN and FVKESK. The CDR3 sequence is CASSWTGGHSPLHF. The CDR3 nucleotides read TGTGCCAGCAGCTGGACAGGGGGCCATTCACCCCTCCACTTT.

This chain links TRBV5-5 with TRBJ1-1; tentatively, D is TRBD1 (5 bases). In germline, CDR1 is SGHKS, CDR2 YYEKEE (reference sequence). V lost 4 bases and J 4 bases, leaving 8 bases between the germline ends. This CDR3 region has 12 residues. CDR3 coding DNA: TGTGCCAGCAGCCCCCAGGGCACTGAAGCTTTCTTT. It specifies CASSPQGTEAFF.

CDR3 sequence (DNA): TGTGCCAGCCGGGACTATAGCAATCAGCCCCAGCATTTT. This encodes CASRDYSNQPQHF. This chain joins TRBV19 and TRBJ1-5, with D possibly matching TRBD1 (5 bases). This CDR3 is built from 13 residues. The germline V gene encodes CDR1 LNHDA and CDR2 SQIVND (reference sequence). V gave up 9 bases and J gave up 0 bases, with 9 bases separating them.

The rearrangement uses TRBV3-1 (or the pseudogene TRBV3-2) and TRBJ1-5; 8 bases match TRBD1. The CDR3 loop spans 14 amino acids. The junction had 5 bases not matched to a gene; V was cut back by 3 bases and J by 7 bases. Germline CDR1 is LGHDT and CDR2 is YNNKEL (reference sequence). The CDR3 sequence: CASSHGQGGQPQHF. In nucleotides, the CDR3 is TGTGCCAGCAGCCATGGACAGGGTGGGCAGCCCCAGCATTTT.

This sequence joins TRBV28 and TRBJ2-5, with D possibly TRBD1 on 6 matching bases. The CDR3 has 15 residues. Deletions cut 1 base from V and 2 bases from J, with 11 bases between. Per the germline V gene, CDR1 is MDHEN and CDR2 is SYDVKM. CDR3 sequence: CASSLFLTGQETQYF. The CDR3 coding sequence is TGTGCCAGCAGTTTATTTCTGACAGGACAAGAGACCCAGTACTTC. The complete variable domain, with remaining parts taken from reference TRBV28 and TRBJ2-5, reads DVKVTQSSRYLVKRTGEKVFLECVQDMDHENMFWYRQDPGLGLRLIYFSYDVKMKEKGDIPEGYSVSREKKERFSLILESASTNQTSMYLCASSLFLTGQETQYFGPGTRLLVL.

The chain has TRBV6-6 and TRBJ2-3; TRBD2 is a possible D gene (5 bases). V lost 7 bases and J lost 3, with 14 bases in between. CDR1 is MNHNY, CDR2 SVGAGI, per germline (reference sequence). The length of the CDR3 is 14 residues. CDR3 region: CASTWRGQTDTQYF. DNA for the CDR3: TGTGCCAGCACCTGGAGAGGGCAGACAGATACGCAGTATTTT.

This chain connects TRBV12-5 to TRBJ1-1; tentative D call: TRBD1 (5 bases). Germline-derived CDR1 and CDR2 are LGHNT and FRNRAP. V lost 6 bases and J lost 7, with 15 bases in between. The CDR3 runs 13 residues. The CDR3 sequence: CASGISDRLEAFF. CDR3 nucleotide sequence: TGTGCTAGTGGCATCTCTGACAGACTTGAAGCTTTCTTT.

The rearrangement links TRBV19 to TRBJ1-2; no reliable D call. Germline CDR1 LNHDA, CDR2 SQIVND (reference sequence). Trimming pared 3 bases from V and 2 bases from J, leaving 10 bases between. This CDR3 has 14 amino acids. The CDR3 bases are TGTGCCAGTAGTATTCAGGAGGGCAACTATGGCTACACCTTC. This translates into CASSIQEGNYGYTF.

The genes are TRBV3-1 (or the pseudogene TRBV3-2) and TRBJ1-2; D is possibly TRBD1 (5 bases). The CDR3 has 15 amino acids. From germline, CDR1 is LGHDT and CDR2 YNNKEL (reference sequence). Trimming left V 0 bases short and J 6 bases short, with 14 bases between. CDR3 sequence reads: CASSQDLRGTNGYTF. The CDR3 region has the DNA TGTGCCAGCAGCCAAGATCTTAGGGGAACGAATGGCTACACCTTC.

The rearrangement uses TRBV6-1 and TRBJ2-7; 8 positions match TRBD2. Per germline, CDR1 MNHNS and CDR2 SASEGT. After removal of 0 bases from V and 3 bases from J, the junction contained 4 bases not matched to a gene. The CDR3 has 15 amino acids. CDR3 loop: CASSEAPTSVYEQYF. The CDR3 DNA follows: TGTGCCAGCAGTGAAGCGCCGACTAGCGTCTACGAGCAGTACTTC.